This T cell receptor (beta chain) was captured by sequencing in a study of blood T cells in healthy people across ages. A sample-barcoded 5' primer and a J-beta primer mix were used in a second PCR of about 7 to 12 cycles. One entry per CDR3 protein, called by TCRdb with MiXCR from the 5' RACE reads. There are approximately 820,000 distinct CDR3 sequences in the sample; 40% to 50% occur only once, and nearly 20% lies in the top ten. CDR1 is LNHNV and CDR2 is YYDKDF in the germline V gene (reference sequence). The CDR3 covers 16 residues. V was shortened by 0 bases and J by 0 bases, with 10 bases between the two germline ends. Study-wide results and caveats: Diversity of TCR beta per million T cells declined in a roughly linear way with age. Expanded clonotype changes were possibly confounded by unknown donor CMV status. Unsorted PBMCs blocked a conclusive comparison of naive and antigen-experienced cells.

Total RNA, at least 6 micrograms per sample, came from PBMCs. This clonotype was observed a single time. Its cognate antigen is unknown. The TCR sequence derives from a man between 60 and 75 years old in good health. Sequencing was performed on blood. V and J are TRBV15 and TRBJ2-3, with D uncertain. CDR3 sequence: CATSRDRGASTDTQYF. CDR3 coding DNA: TGTGCCACCAGCAGAGATCGCGGTGCTAGCACAGATACGCAGTATTTT.